Each of the 7 T cell receptor beta chains below was sequenced from the same sample in a study of T cells after yellow fever vaccination. TCRdb recomputed calls from the 5' RACE reads with MiXCR, one row per CDR3 protein. The sample consists of approximately 250,000 distinct CDR3 sequences, roughly 6.2% of them appearing once. The source was CD4+ T cells sorted from PBMCs, collected on the day of the yellow fever booster vaccination. The receptors stem from a man under 40 who received the YFV17D yellow fever vaccine.

The chain has TRBV5-1 and TRBJ1-2; TRBD1 agrees at 7 bases. The junction had 1 base not matched to a gene; V was cut back by 5 bases and J by 3 bases. This CDR3 has 12 residues. CDR1 is SGHRS, CDR2 YFSETQ, per germline. Here the CDR3 reads CASSTGDYGYTF. In DNA, the CDR3 is TGCGCCAGCAGTACAGGGGACTATGGCTACACCTTC.

This clonotype was seen ten or more times. The CDR3 here is CASSLRQGVSYNEQFF. CDR3 sequence (DNA): TGTGCCAGCAGCTTACGCCAGGGGGTCTCCTACAATGAGCAGTTCTTC. This chain links TRBV7-2 with TRBJ2-1; TRBD1 matches at 7 bases. V lost 2 bases to trimming and J lost 0 bases; unmatched junction nucleotides: 4. In germline, CDR1 is SGHTA, CDR2 FQGNSA. CDR3 length: 16 amino acids. Full variable domain (outside the CDR3, taken from reference TRBV7-2 and TRBJ2-1): GAGVSQSPSNKVTEKGKDVELRCDPISGHTALYWYRQSLGQGLEFLIYFQGNSAPDKSGLPSDRFSAERTGGSVSTLTIQRTQQEDSAVYLCASSLRQGVSYNEQFFGPGTRLTVL.

This sequence joins TRBV20-1 and TRBJ2-7; TRBD1 aligns across 7 bases. J gave up 3 bases and V 6 bases, and 14 bases lay outside the gene matches. CDR1 is DFQATT, CDR2 SNEGSKA, per germline (reference sequence). This CDR3 has 15 amino acids. The CDR3 DNA is TGCAGTGCAAACTGGGAGACAGGGAATCTCTACGAGCAGTACTTC. Translated: CSANWETGNLYEQYF.

This clonotype was recorded at least ten times. The chain links TRBV20-1 to TRBJ1-1, with unresolved D. The ends were cut back, 8 bases at V and 0 bases at J, with 4 bases in the middle. CDR3 length: 10 amino acids. CDR1 and CDR2 from the germline V gene are DFQATT and SNEGSKA (reference sequence). This CDR3 is CSHLNTEAFF. CDR3 DNA: TGCAGTCATTTGAACACTGAAGCTTTCTTT.

This clonotype was counted only a few times. The V and J genes are TRBV6-1 and TRBJ1-3; D gene ambiguous. The CDR3 runs 15 residues. V was cut by 6 bases and J by 0 bases, with 12 bases left in between. CDR1 and CDR2 (germline): MNHNS, SASEGT. This CDR3 is CASRSGRISGNTIYF. CDR3 DNA: TGTGCCAGCAGGTCCGGACGGATCTCTGGAAACACCATATATTTT.

This rearrangement joins TRBV15 to TRBJ1-2; 8 bases are shared with TRBD1. The CDR3 is 16 residues long. Germline CDR1 reads LNHNV; CDR2 reads YYDKDF (reference sequence). V lost 6 bases to trimming and J lost 7 bases; unmatched junction nucleotides: 16. The CDR3 is CATRVNSPQGAGGYTF. CDR3 bases: TGTGCCACCAGAGTAAATTCCCCCCAGGGGGCAGGTGGCTACACCTTC.

This chain connects TRBV7-2 to TRBJ2-3; TRBD2 matches 10 bases. The CDR3 sequence is 15 residues long. Trimming cost V 3 bases and J 4 bases; bases outside gene matches: 4. CDR1 is SGHTA, CDR2 FQGNSA, per germline. The CDR3 here is CASSFLAGVPDTQYF. CDR3 nucleotide sequence: TGTGCCAGCAGCTTCCTAGCGGGAGTTCCAGATACGCAGTATTTT. Based on the CDR3 plus reference TRBV7-2 and TRBJ2-3, the full variable domain is GAGVSQSPSNKVTEKGKDVELRCDPISGHTALYWYRQSLGQGLEFLIYFQGNSAPDKSGLPSDRFSAERTGGSVSTLTIQRTQQEDSAVYLCASSFLAGVPDTQYFGPGTRLTVL.